This T cell receptor (beta chain) was captured by sequencing in a study of T cell repertoires in cytomegalovirus infection. After removal of 6 bases from V and 10 bases from J, the junction contained 14 bases not matched to a gene. The CDR3 consists of 15 residues. Germline-derived CDR1 and CDR2 are SEHNR and FQNEAQ (reference sequence). MiXCR, applied by TCRdb to the reads, yields one record per CDR3 protein. The sample yields over 300,000 distinct CDR3 sequences, approximately 9.5% seen once. This clonotype was seen more than once but under ten times. The chain joins TRBV7-9 to TRBJ2-1; TRBD1 aligns across 8 bases. The receptor was isolated from a human donor in good health (CMV status not recorded). Some clones in this sample may be carry-over from other donors' samples. Input material: PBMCs. CDR3 sequence reads: CASRLTGQASREQFF. DNA of the CDR3: TGTGCCAGCAGATTGACGGGACAGGCTTCAAGGGAGCAGTTCTTC.